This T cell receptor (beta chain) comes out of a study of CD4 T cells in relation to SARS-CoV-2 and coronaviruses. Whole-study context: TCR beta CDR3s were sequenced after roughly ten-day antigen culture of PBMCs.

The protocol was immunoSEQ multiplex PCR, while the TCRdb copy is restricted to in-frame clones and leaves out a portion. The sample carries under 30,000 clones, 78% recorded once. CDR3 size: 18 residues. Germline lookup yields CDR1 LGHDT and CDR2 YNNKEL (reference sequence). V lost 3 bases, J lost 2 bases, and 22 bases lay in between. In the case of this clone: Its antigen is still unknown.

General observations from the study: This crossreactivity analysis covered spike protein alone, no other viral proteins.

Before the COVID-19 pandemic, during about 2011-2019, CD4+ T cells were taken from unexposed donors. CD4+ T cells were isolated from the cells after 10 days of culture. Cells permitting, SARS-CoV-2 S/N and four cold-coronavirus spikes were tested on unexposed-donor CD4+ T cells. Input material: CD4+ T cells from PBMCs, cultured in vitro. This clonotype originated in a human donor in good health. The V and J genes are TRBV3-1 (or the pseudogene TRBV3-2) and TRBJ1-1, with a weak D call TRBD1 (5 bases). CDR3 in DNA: TGTGCCAGCAGCCACCGACCCCTGAGGAGGGGAGGTAACACTGAAGCTTTCTTT. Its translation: CASSHRPLRRGGNTEAFF.